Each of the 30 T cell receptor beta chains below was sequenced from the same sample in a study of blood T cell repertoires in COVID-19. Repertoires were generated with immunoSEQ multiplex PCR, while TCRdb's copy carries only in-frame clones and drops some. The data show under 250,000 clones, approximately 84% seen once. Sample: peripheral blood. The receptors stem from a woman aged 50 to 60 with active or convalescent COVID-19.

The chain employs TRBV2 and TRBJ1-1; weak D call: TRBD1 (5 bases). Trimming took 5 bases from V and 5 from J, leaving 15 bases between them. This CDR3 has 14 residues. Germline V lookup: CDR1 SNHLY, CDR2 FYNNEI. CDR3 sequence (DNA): TGTGCCAGCAGTAGGCAGGGCGGTATGACTGAAGCTTTCTTT. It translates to CASSRQGGMTEAFF.

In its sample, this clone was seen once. The DNA of the CDR3 is TGTGCCAGCAGTTACGGGCAGCTCTACGAGCAGTACGTC. Translation gives CASSYGQLYEQYV. The V call is TRBV6-2 or TRBV6-3, the J call TRBJ2-7, with no clear D. CDR1 and CDR2 (germline): MNHEY, SVGEGT. V lost 2 bases, J lost 3 bases, and 8 bases lay in between. This CDR3 spans 13 amino acids.

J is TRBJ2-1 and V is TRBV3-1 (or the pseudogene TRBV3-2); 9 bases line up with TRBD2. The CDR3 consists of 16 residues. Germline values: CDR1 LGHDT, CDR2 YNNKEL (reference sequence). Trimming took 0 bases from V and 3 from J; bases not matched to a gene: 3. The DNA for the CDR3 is TGTGCCAGCAGCCAAGAGCTAGCGGGAATCTACAATGAGCAGTTCTTC. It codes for CASSQELAGIYNEQFF.

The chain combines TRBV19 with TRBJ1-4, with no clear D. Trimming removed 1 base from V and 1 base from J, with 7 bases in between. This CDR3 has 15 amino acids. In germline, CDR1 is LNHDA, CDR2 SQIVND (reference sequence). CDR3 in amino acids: CASSIAHRTNEKLFF. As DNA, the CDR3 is TGTGCCAGTAGTATAGCCCACAGAACTAATGAAAAACTGTTTTTT.

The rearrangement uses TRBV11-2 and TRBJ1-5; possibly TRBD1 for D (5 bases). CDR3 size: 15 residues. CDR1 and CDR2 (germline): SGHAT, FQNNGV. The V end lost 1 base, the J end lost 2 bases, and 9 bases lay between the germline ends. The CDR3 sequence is CASSLGRGGNQPQHF. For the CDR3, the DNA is TGTGCCAGCAGCTTAGGGAGGGGTGGCAATCAGCCCCAGCATTTT.

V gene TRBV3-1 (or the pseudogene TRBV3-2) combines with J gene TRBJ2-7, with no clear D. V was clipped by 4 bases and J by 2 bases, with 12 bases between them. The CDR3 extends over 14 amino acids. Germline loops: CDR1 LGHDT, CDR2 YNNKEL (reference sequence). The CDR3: CASSPWARPYEQYF. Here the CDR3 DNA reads TGTGCCAGCAGCCCCTGGGCCCGCCCCTACGAGCAGTACTTC.

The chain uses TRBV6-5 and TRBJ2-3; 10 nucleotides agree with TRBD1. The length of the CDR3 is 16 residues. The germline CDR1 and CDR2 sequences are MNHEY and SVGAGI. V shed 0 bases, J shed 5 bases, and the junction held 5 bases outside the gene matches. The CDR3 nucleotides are TGTGCCAGCAGTTACTCGGGGACAGGGGCGGGAGATACGCAGTATTTT. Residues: CASSYSGTGAGDTQYF.

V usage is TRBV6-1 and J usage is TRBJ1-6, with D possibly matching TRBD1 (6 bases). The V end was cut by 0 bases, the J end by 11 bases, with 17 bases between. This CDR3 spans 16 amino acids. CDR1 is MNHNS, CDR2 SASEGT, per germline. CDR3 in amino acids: CASSEAHGGRGAPLHF. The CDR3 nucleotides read TGTGCCAGCAGTGAAGCGCACGGGGGGCGGGGGGCACCCCTCCACTTT.

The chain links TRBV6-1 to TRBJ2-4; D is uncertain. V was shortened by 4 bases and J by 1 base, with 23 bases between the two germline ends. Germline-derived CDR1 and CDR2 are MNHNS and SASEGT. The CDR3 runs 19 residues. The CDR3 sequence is CASSALVWSGQSAKNIQYF. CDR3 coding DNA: TGTGCCAGCAGTGCTCTTGTATGGTCTGGGCAGTCTGCCAAAAACATTCAGTACTTC.

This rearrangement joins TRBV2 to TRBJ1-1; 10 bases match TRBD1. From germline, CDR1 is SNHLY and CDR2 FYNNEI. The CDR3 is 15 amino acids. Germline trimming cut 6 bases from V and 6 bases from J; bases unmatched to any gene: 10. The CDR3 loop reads CASSGSGTGAPEAFF. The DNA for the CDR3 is TGTGCCAGCAGCGGCTCCGGGACAGGGGCTCCTGAAGCTTTCTTT. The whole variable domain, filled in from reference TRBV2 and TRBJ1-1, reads EPEVTQTPSHQVTQMGQEVILRCVPISNHLYFYWYRQILGQKVEFLVSFYNNEISEKSEIFDDQFSVERPDGSNFTLKIRSTKLEDSAMYFCASSGSGTGAPEAFFGQGTRLTVV.

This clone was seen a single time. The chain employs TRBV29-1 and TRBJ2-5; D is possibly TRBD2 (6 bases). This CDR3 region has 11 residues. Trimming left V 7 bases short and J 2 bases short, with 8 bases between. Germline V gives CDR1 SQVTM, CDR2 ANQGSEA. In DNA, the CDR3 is TGCAGCGCGGGACTTCAAGAGACCCAGTACTTC. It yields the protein CSAGLQETQYF.

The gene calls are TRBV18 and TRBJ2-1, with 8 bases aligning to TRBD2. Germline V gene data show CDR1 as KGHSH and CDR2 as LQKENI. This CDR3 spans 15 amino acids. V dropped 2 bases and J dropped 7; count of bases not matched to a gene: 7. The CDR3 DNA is TGTGCCAGCTCACCAATCGGGGGGGCTGGGAATGAGCAGTTCTTC. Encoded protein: CASSPIGGAGNEQFF.

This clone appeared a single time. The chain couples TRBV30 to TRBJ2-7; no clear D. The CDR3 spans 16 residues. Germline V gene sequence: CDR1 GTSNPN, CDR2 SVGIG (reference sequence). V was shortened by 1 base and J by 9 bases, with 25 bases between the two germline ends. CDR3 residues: CAWSARNSALLTWQYF. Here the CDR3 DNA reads TGTGCCTGGAGTGCCCGAAATAGTGCCCTCCTTACGTGGCAGTACTTC.

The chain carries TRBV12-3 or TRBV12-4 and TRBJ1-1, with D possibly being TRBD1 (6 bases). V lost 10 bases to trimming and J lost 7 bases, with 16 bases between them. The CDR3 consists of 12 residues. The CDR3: CATKDSGHEAFF. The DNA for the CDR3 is TGTGCCACCAAGGACAGCGGTCATGAAGCTTTCTTT.

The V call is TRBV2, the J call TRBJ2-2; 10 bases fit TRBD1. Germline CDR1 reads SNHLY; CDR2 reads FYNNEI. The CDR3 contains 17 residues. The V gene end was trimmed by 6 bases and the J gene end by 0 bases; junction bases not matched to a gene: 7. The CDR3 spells CASRLRTGGTNTGELFF. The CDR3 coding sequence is TGTGCCAGCAGACTTAGGACAGGGGGTACGAACACCGGGGAGCTGTTTTTT.

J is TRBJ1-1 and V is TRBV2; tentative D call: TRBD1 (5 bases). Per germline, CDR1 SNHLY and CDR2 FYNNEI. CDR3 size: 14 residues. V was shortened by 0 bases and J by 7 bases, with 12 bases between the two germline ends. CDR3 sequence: CASSEARGGGEAFF. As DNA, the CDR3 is TGTGCCAGCAGTGAAGCGCGGGGCGGGGGTGAAGCTTTCTTT.

The CDR3 reads CASSYRDYTEAFF. CDR3 sequence (DNA): TGTGCCAGCAGTTACAGGGACTACACTGAAGCTTTCTTT. The rearrangement joins TRBV6-5 to TRBJ1-1, with D tentatively TRBD1 (5 bases). The V end lost 2 bases, the J end lost 3 bases, and 7 bases lay between the germline ends. This CDR3 contains 13 residues. Germline-derived CDR1 and CDR2 are MNHEY and SVGAGI.

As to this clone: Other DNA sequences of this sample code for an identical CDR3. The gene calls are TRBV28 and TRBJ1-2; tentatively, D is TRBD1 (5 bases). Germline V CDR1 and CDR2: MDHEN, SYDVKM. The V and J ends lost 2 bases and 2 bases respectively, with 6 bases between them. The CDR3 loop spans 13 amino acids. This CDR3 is CASSLQGNYGYTF. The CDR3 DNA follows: TGTGCCAGCAGTTTACAGGGAAACTATGGCTACACCTTC.

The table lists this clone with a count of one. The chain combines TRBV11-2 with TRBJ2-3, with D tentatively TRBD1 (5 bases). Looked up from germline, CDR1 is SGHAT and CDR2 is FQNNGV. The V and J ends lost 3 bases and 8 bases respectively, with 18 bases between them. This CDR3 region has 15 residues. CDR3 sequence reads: CASSFRKPEGVTQYF. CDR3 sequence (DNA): TGTGCCAGCAGCTTCAGAAAACCGGAAGGGGTTACGCAGTATTTT.

CDR3 region: CASSESELAGEQYF. In DNA form, the CDR3 reads TGCGCCAGCAGTGAGTCGGAACTAGCGGGGGAGCAGTACTTC. The V gene is TRBV10-1, the J gene TRBJ2-7; 10 bases align to TRBD2. CDR3 size: 14 residues. J gave up 7 bases and V 0 bases, and 3 bases lay outside the gene matches. Looked up from germline, CDR1 is WNHNN and CDR2 is SYGVQD (reference sequence).

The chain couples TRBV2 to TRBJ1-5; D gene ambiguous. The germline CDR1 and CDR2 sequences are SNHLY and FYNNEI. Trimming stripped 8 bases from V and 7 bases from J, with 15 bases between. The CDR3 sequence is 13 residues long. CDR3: CASGVSGIQPQHF. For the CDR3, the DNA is TGTGCCAGCGGGGTTTCGGGGATCCAGCCCCAGCATTTT.

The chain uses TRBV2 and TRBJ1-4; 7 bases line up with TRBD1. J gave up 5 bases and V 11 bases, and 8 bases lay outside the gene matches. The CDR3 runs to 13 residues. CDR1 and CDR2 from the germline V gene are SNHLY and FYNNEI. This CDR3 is CAGSGTVNEKLFF. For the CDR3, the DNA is TGTGCCGGATCCGGGACAGTAAATGAAAAACTGTTTTTT.

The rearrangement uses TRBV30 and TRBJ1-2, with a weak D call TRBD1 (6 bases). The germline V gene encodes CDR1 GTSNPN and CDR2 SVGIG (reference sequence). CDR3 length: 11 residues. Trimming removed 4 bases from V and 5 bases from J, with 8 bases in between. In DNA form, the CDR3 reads TGTGCCTGGAAGGGGGTTTATGGCTACACCTTC. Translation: CAWKGVYGYTF.

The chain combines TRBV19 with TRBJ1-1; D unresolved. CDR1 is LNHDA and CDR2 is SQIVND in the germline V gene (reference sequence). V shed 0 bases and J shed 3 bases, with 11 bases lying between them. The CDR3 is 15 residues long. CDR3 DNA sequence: TGTGCCAGTAGTATAGATATCAACACCTACACTGAAGCTTTCTTT. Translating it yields CASSIDINTYTEAFF.

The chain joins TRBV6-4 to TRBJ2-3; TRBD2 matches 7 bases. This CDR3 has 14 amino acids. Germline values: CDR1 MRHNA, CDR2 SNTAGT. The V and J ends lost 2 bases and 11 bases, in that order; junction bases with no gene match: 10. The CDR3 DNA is TGTGCCAGCAGTGACGGGACTACCACCTTGAAGCAGTATTTT. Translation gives CASSDGTTTLKQYF.

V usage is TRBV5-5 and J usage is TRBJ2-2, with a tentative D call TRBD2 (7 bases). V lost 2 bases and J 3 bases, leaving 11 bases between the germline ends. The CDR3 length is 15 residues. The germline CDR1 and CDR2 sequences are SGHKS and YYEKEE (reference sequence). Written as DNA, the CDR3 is TGTGCCAGCAGCTTACGGGGGGCCGACACCGGGGAGCTGTTTTTT. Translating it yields CASSLRGADTGELFF.

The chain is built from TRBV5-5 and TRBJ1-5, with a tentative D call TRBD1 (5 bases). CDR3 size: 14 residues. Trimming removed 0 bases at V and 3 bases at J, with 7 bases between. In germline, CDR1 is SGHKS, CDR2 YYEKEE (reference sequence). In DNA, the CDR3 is TGTGCCAGCAGCTTGGGACAGAACAATCAGCCCCAGCATTTT. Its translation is CASSLGQNNQPQHF.

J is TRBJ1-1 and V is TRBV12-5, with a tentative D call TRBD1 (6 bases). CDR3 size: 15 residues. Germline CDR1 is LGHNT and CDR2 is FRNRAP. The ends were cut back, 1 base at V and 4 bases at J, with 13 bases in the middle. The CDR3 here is CASGLDLQGGTEAFF. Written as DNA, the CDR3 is TGTGCTAGTGGTTTGGACCTACAGGGCGGCACTGAAGCTTTCTTT. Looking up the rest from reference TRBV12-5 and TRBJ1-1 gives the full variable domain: DARVTQTPRHKVTEMGQEVTMRCQPILGHNTVFWYRQTMMQGLELLAYFRNRAPLDDSGMPKDRFSAEMPDATLATLKIQPSEPRDSAVYFCASGLDLQGGTEAFFGQGTRLTVV.

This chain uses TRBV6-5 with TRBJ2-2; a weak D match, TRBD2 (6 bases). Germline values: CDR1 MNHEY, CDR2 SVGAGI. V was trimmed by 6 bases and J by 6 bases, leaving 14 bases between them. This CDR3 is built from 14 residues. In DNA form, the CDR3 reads TGTGCCAGCAGACGACTAGTTGAGGCCGGGGAGCTGTTTTTT. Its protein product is CASRRLVEAGELFF.

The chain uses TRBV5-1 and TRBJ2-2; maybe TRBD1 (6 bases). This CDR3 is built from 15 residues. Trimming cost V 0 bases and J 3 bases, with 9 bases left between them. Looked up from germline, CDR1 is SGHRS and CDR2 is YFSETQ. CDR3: CASSLDRVDTGELFF. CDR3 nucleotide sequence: TGCGCCAGCAGCTTGGACAGGGTGGACACCGGGGAGCTGTTTTTT.